Listed below are T cell receptor beta chains from one sample, sequenced in a study of blood T cell repertoires in COVID-19. The method was immunoSEQ multiplex PCR; TCRdb's version includes in-frame clones alone and lacks a portion of them. The data hold approximately 280,000 clones, with about four fifths observed a single time. What was sequenced was peripheral blood. The receptor set was obtained from a human donor with COVID-19, enrolled during active disease. The donor label of this sample is uncertain. Both conserved end residues are part of each CDR3. D genes are given only for firm matches. Clone size is not always given. Where it is, it says once, few, many or a class for expanded clones.

J,size,length,D,V,CDR3,DNA
TRBJ2-7,.,13,TRBD2,TRBV7-2,CASRLAGIGEQYF,TGTGCCAGCAGACTAGCGGGTATTGGGGAGCAGTACTTC
TRBJ2-1,.,16,.,TRBV30,CAWSVNSAGFYNEQFF,TGTGCCTGGAGTGTAAATTCTGCGGGGTTCTACAATGAGCAGTTCTTC
TRBJ1-6,.,15,TRBD1,TRBV18,CASSPSGTGGSPLHF,TGTGCCAGCTCACCATCCGGGACAGGGGGTTCACCCCTCCACTTT
TRBJ2-3,.,18,TRBD2,TRBV4-2,CASSPSLGLAGVGDTQYF,TGTGCCAGCAGCCCGTCCCTTGGACTAGCGGGAGTGGGAGATACGCAGTATTTT
TRBJ1-1,.,14,TRBD1,TRBV7-9,CASSLAGTGPEAFF,TGTGCCAGCAGCTTAGCAGGGACAGGGCCTGAAGCTTTCTTT
TRBJ2-7,.,14,TRBD1,TRBV19,CASSTRQGGYEQYF,TGTGCCAGTAGTACCCGACAGGGCGGCTACGAGCAGTACTTC
TRBJ2-1,once,15,TRBD1,TRBV9,CASSPGGTQGEEQFF,TGTGCCAGCAGCCCTGGGGGTACACAGGGGGAAGAGCAGTTCTTC
TRBJ2-5,.,13,TRBD2,TRBV19,CACRRGGQETQYF,TGTGCCTGCCGCCGGGGGGGTCAAGAGACCCAGTACTTC
TRBJ2-5,.,15,.,TRBV25-1,CASSEFSGNQETQYF,TGTGCCAGCAGTGAATTTTCAGGGAATCAAGAGACCCAGTACTTC
TRBJ1-5,.,16,.,TRBV19,CASRGANRGGYQPQHF,TGTGCCAGTAGGGGAGCCAACCGGGGAGGTTATCAGCCCCAGCATTTT
TRBJ1-2,once,13,TRBD1,TRBV28,CASRTGTNYGYTF,TGTGCCAGCCGGACAGGGACTAACTATGGCTACACCTTC
TRBJ1-2,.,14,.,TRBV5-1,CASSLDPGDYGYTF,TGCGCCAGCAGCTTGGATCCAGGGGACTATGGCTACACCTTC
TRBJ1-1,few,13,TRBD1,TRBV4-2,CASSQERDREAFF,TGTGCCAGCAGCCAAGAAAGGGACAGGGAAGCTTTCTTT
TRBJ2-2,.,15,.,TRBV2,CASKEEATNTGELFF,TGTGCCAGCAAAGAGGAAGCCACGAACACCGGGGAGCTGTTTTTT
TRBJ1-1,.,13,TRBD1,TRBV5-1,CASSLDDRVEAFF,TGCGCCAGCAGCTTAGATGACAGGGTTGAAGCTTTCTTT
TRBJ2-1,.,15,.,TRBV2,CASSPRLGPYNEQFF,TGTGCCAGCAGCCCAAGACTAGGGCCCTACAATGAGCAGTTCTTC
TRBJ2-7,.,14,TRBD2,TRBV10-3,CAIGGMTSAGEQYF,TGTGCCATCGGCGGGATGACTAGCGCTGGCGAGCAGTACTTC
TRBJ2-3,.,15,.,TRBV4-2,CASSQDFGGGDTQYF,TGTGCCAGCAGCCAAGATTTCGGGGGAGGAGATACGCAGTATTTT
TRBJ1-4,.,12,.,TRBV6-6,CASSGAVEKLFF,TGTGCCAGCAGTGGTGCGGTAGAAAAACTGTTTTTT
TRBJ1-5,once,13,.,TRBV7-3,CASSLTSDQPQHF,TGTGCCAGCAGCTTAACGTCTGATCAGCCCCAGCATTTT
TRBJ2-2,.,18,TRBD2,TRBV11-2,CVSSLHTVGLADTGELFF,TGTGTCAGCAGCCTCCACACGGTCGGACTAGCGGACACCGGGGAGCTGTTTTTT
TRBJ1-2,.,15,.,TRBV21-1,CASSVRDRAHYGYTF,TGTGCCAGCAGCGTCCGAGACAGGGCTCACTATGGCTACACCTTC
TRBJ1-5,.,12,.,TRBV7-9,CASSEERQPQHF,TGTGCCAGCAGTGAGGAAAGACAGCCCCAGCATTTT
TRBJ1-1,.,13,.,TRBV5-1,CASSDTRGTEAFF,TGCGCCAGCAGCGACACAAGGGGCACTGAAGCTTTCTTT
TRBJ2-7,.,11,.,TRBV11-2,CASSLPSEQYF,TGTGCCAGCAGCTTACCATCCGAGCAGTACTTC
TRBJ2-5,.,15,TRBD1,TRBV18,CASSRGTGDQETQYF,TGTGCCAGCTCACGTGGGACAGGTGACCAAGAGACCCAGTACTTC
TRBJ1-3,.,15,.,TRBV14,CASSPRVAPGNTIYF,TGTGCCAGCAGCCCCAGGGTAGCCCCTGGAAACACCATATATTTT
TRBJ2-3,.,15,TRBD2,TRBV9,CASSVAPGGTDTQYF,TGTGCCAGCAGCGTAGCCCCGGGGGGGACAGATACGCAGTATTTT
TRBJ2-7,.,16,TRBD1,TRBV5-1,CASSPAPGQAVYEQYF,TGCGCCAGCAGCCCGGCCCCGGGACAGGCTGTCTACGAGCAGTACTTC
TRBJ1-3,.,16,.,TRBV5-1,CASSLGGGASGNTIYF,TGCGCCAGCAGCTTGGGTGGCGGGGCCTCTGGAAACACCATATATTTT
TRBJ2-7,.,17,TRBD2,TRBV9,CASSVASGSPAEYEQYF,TGTGCCAGCAGCGTAGCTAGCGGCTCCCCGGCGGAGTACGAGCAGTACTTC
TRBJ2-5,.,14,.,TRBV6-5,CASSYSAASQTQYF,TGTGCCAGCAGTTACTCGGCGGCCTCGCAGACCCAGTACTTC
TRBJ1-1,few,14,.,TRBV19,CASSIWAGDTEAFF,TGTGCCAGTAGTATTTGGGCAGGGGACACTGAAGCTTTCTTT
TRBJ1-4,.,14,TRBD1,TRBV7-9,CASSLGQGDEKLFF,TGTGCCAGCAGCCTCGGACAGGGTGATGAAAAACTGTTTTTT
TRBJ2-2,.,14,TRBD2,TRBV7-8,CASRSSGSTGELFF,TGTGCCAGCAGAAGTAGCGGGAGCACCGGGGAGCTGTTTTTT
TRBJ1-5,.,14,.,TRBV2,CASSEARGNQPQHF,TGTGCCAGCAGTGAAGCGCGTGGCAATCAGCCCCAGCATTTT
TRBJ1-3,.,17,.,TRBV7-2,CASSLNREADSGNTIYF,TGTGCCAGCAGCTTAAATCGGGAAGCCGACTCTGGAAACACCATATATTTT
TRBJ2-7,.,12,.,TRBV3-1/TRBV3-2,CASSQANYEQYF,TGTGCCAGCAGCCAAGCCAACTACGAGCAGTACTTC
TRBJ2-5,.,11,.,TRBV20-1,CSASRAETQYF,TGCAGTGCTTCCAGGGCTGAGACCCAGTACTTC